This T cell receptor (delta chain) is drawn from a study of gamma-delta chains in newborns, infants, children. Turning to the study itself: Microbial exposure reportedly drives polyclonal innate γδ T cell expansion after birth.

TCRdb redid the clone calls on the reads with CATT. The top ten hold approximately 9.9% of the sample, which has over 4,000 delta-chain clones, less than 5% seen once. Germline CDR1 is TSWWSYY and CDR2 is QGS. This CDR3 contains 21 residues. Trimming removed 3 bases from V and 5 bases from J; junction bases left unmatched: 26. The material sequenced was blood. The V gene is TRDV1, the J gene TRDJ4, with TRDD3 matching over 11 bases. The clonotype comes from a child who was a newborn, infant or young child, either healthy, febrile or measles-vaccinated (not recorded which). CDR3 sequence reads: CALGDGGRSPRVLGDNWPLIF. The CDR3 nucleotides read TGTGCTCTTGGGGATGGGGGTCGATCTCCGCGCGTACTGGGGGATAATTGGCCCCTGATCTTT.